This is a list of T cell receptor beta chains from one sample in a study of control samples from healthy donors and cancer patients. TCRdb's table, derived via immunoSEQ multiplex PCR, lists solely in-frame clones and lacks some. The profile shows 95,000 to 150,000 clones, about 90% of them singletons. The sequenced material came from blood. The receptors were sampled from a man in his 60s in good health. The CDR3 runs from the conserved cysteine through the conserved F or W. A row's size may be missing; if present it is once, few, many or a size class.

size	V	J	length	CDR3
NA	TRBV3-1/TRBV3-2	TRBJ2-1	16	CASSQVLTTTLNEQFF
NA	TRBV30	TRBJ2-7	13	CAWKGAAPYEQYF
NA	TRBV27	TRBJ2-2	13	CASSLTSIGELFF
once	TRBV7-2	TRBJ2-3	15	CASSLDTGTTDTQYF
NA	TRBV6-4	TRBJ1-6	17	CASSDEGVSSYNSPLHF
NA	TRBV18	TRBJ2-7	15	CASSPPSGGGYEQYF
NA	TRBV3-1/TRBV3-2	TRBJ2-3	11	CASSRADTQYF
NA	TRBV29-1	TRBJ2-7	14	CSVRPGQGLYEQYF
once	TRBV9	TRBJ2-7	13	CASSVGWGYEQYF
NA	TRBV6-2/TRBV6-3	TRBJ2-1	16	CASSYSRASGGNEQFF
NA	TRBV28	TRBJ1-2	15	CASRTPGQGNYGYTF